One and the same sample provided the 26 T cell receptor beta chains below, sequenced in a study of cytomegalovirus exposure and HLA in healthy donors. It was with 60 Vbeta and 13 Jbeta primers that the PCR ran. Profiling relied on immunoSEQ multiplex PCR, and the TCRdb table lists in-frame clones only, not all of them. Altogether about 250,000 clones are present, approximately 70% being singletons, with the ten largest covering under 3%. The sample consisted of PBMCs. The origin of the receptors is a female donor in good health and CMV-seronegative.

The chain employs TRBV27 and TRBJ1-6, with D possibly TRBD1 on 5 matching bases. From germline, CDR1 is MNHEY and CDR2 SMNVEV (reference sequence). The CDR3 spans 17 residues. Between the trimmed V and J ends, which lost 6 bases and 8 bases, there was a span of 23 bases. CDR3 sequence (DNA): TGTGCCAGCAGGCTCGCTATTGGTGAAGGGGTCTATTCACCCCTCCACTTT. It yields the protein CASRLAIGEGVYSPLHF.

The chain uses TRBV2 and TRBJ2-7; TRBD1 matches 8 bases. There are 15 residues in the CDR3. Trimming cost V 2 bases and J 6 bases; bases outside gene matches: 9. Per the germline V gene, CDR1 is SNHLY and CDR2 is FYNNEI. The CDR3: CASSETGGQGGEQYF. CDR3 nucleotide sequence: TGTGCCAGCAGTGAAACAGGCGGACAGGGCGGCGAGCAGTACTTC.

The V and J genes are TRBV5-1 and TRBJ2-3; D gene unclear. This CDR3 comprises 13 residues. The germline gives CDR1 SGHRS, CDR2 YFSETQ. Deletions cut 2 bases from V and 0 bases from J, with 4 bases between. This chain's CDR3 is CASSFRSTDTQYF. The CDR3 region has the DNA TGCGCCAGCAGCTTTCGTAGCACAGATACGCAGTATTTT.

This clone was picked up a small number of times. The chain combines TRBV5-4 with TRBJ2-1, with 10 bases aligning to TRBD1. Germline CDR1 SGHNT, CDR2 YYREEE (reference sequence). V lost 4 bases to trimming and J lost 7 bases; unmatched junction nucleotides: 8. The CDR3 contains 15 residues. The CDR3 spells CASSPYGTGVNEQFF. In DNA form, the CDR3 reads TGTGCCAGCAGCCCGTACGGGACAGGGGTTAATGAGCAGTTCTTC. The variable domain in full, with the rest retrieved from reference TRBV5-4 and TRBJ2-1, is ETGVTQSPTHLIKTRGQQVTLRCSSQSGHNTVSWYQQALGQGPQFIFQYYREEENGRGNFPPRFSGLQFPNYSSELNVNALELDDSALYLCASSPYGTGVNEQFFGPGTRLTVL.

The chain couples TRBV11-1 to TRBJ2-7; 12 bases fit TRBD2. The CDR3 sequence is 17 residues long. Trimming removed 0 bases from V and 7 bases from J; junction bases left unmatched: 10. Germline V gene data show CDR1 as SGHAT and CDR2 as FQDESV (reference sequence). The CDR3 here is CASSLALAGGYRTEQYF. The DNA for the CDR3 is TGTGCCAGCAGCTTAGCACTAGCGGGAGGATATAGGACGGAGCAGTACTTC. The variable domain in full, completed from reference TRBV11-1 and TRBJ2-7, reads EAEVAQSPRYKITEKSQAVAFWCDPISGHATLYWYRQILGQGPELLVQFQDESVVDDSQLPKDRFSAERLKGVDSTLKIQPAELGDSAMYLCASSLALAGGYRTEQYFGPGTRLTVT.

J is TRBJ1-2 and V is TRBV2; D gene unclear. Germline V gives CDR1 SNHLY, CDR2 FYNNEI. This CDR3 comprises 15 residues. V was cut by 2 bases and J by 6 bases, with 16 bases left in between. CDR3 in DNA: TGTGCCAGCAGTGAATACTTTGGAGGGTCGGATGGCTACACCTTC. This codes for CASSEYFGGSDGYTF.

This chain joins TRBV10-1 and TRBJ2-7, with D tentatively TRBD2 (6 bases). This CDR3 has 14 amino acids. Germline CDR1 WNHNN, CDR2 SYGVQD (reference sequence). The V gene lost 11 bases and the J gene lost 2 bases, with 19 bases spanning the gap. The CDR3 region is CAPRRRELTYEQYF. CDR3 nucleotides: TGCGCCCCCCGGAGGAGGGAGTTAACCTACGAGCAGTACTTC.

DNA of the CDR3: TGCGCCAGCAGCGTGACAGGGTCTAATGAGCAGTTCTTC. This gives the protein CASSVTGSNEQFF. The rearrangement uses TRBV5-1 and TRBJ2-1; 7 bases match TRBD1. The CDR3 contains 13 residues. In germline, CDR1 is SGHRS, CDR2 YFSETQ. V shed 4 bases and J 7 bases; nucleotides not matched to a gene: 5.

The V and J genes are TRBV19 and TRBJ1-2, with D possibly TRBD1 on 5 matching bases. Per the germline V gene, CDR1 is LNHDA and CDR2 is SQIVND (reference sequence). Trimming took 8 bases from V and 4 from J, leaving 14 bases between them. The CDR3 length is 13 residues. CDR3 in amino acids: CASSRTDTYGYTF. CDR3 nucleotides: TGTGCCAGTTCAAGGACGGACACCTATGGCTACACCTTC.

The CDR3: CASSLDPLGQVNYEQYF. CDR3 DNA sequence: TGTGCCAGCAGCTTAGATCCCCTGGGACAGGTGAACTACGAGCAGTACTTC. The rearrangement joins TRBV7-8 to TRBJ2-7; 8 bases map to TRBD1. J lost 3 bases, V lost 1 base, and 11 bases had no gene match. CDR1 and CDR2 (germline): SGHVS, FQNEAQ. The CDR3 loop spans 17 amino acids.

This chain links TRBV11-3 with TRBJ1-2; D remains unclear. Germline-derived CDR1 and CDR2 are SGHNT and YENEEA. Trimming took off 2 bases at V and 6 bases at J, with 16 bases between the two ends. This CDR3 has 15 residues. CDR3 protein: CASSLMQSSEDGYTF. CDR3 nucleotides: TGTGCCAGCAGCTTAATGCAGTCATCGGAGGATGGCTACACCTTC.

This clone was counted a few times. J is TRBJ1-5 and V is TRBV11-2, with D perhaps matching TRBD1 (5 bases). V was cut by 5 bases and J by 2 bases, with 7 bases left in between. Germline V gene sequence: CDR1 SGHAT, CDR2 FQNNGV. The CDR3 is made up of 13 amino acids. CDR3 region: CASSGGGNQPQHF. The CDR3, as DNA: TGTGCCAGCAGCGGGGGGGGCAATCAGCCCCAGCATTTT. The complete variable domain, with remaining parts taken from reference TRBV11-2 and TRBJ1-5, reads EAGVAQSPRYKIIEKRQSVAFWCNPISGHATLYWYQQILGQGPKLLIQFQNNGVVDDSQLPKDRFSAERLKGVDSTLKIQPAKLEDSAVYLCASSGGGNQPQHFGDGTRLSIL.

This chain joins TRBV27 and TRBJ2-5, with TRBD1 as a possible D gene (6 bases). The CDR3 is made up of 15 amino acids. The germline V and J ends were trimmed by 0 bases and 0 bases, with 8 bases remaining between them. The germline CDR1 and CDR2 sequences are MNHEY and SMNVEV (reference sequence). The CDR3 DNA is TGTGCCAGCAGTTTATCCGGGACAAACCAAGAGACCCAGTACTTC. Translated, it gives CASSLSGTNQETQYF.

V usage is TRBV5-4 and J usage is TRBJ2-1; 16 bases map to TRBD2. In germline, CDR1 is SGHNT, CDR2 YYREEE (reference sequence). The V and J ends lost 3 bases and 7 bases, in that order; junction bases with no gene match: 10. The CDR3 length is 18 residues. DNA of the CDR3: TGTGCCAGCAGCTACCCCGGGACTAGCGGGAGGGCTAAAAATGAGCAGTTCTTC. As protein: CASSYPGTSGRAKNEQFF.

This clone has more than one count but fewer than ten. V usage is TRBV28 and J usage is TRBJ2-7; TRBD2 matches 7 bases. CDR3 length: 15 residues. Losses at the gene ends were 2 bases for V and 3 bases for J; bases not matched to a gene: 7. The V gene's germline CDR1 is MDHEN and CDR2 SYDVKM. The CDR3 loop is CASSLVGGGGYEQYF. In DNA, the CDR3 is TGTGCCAGCAGTTTAGTGGGCGGGGGAGGCTACGAGCAGTACTTC.

This clone was counted once. The rearrangement links TRBV18 to TRBJ2-6; no reliable D call. CDR1 KGHSH and CDR2 LQKENI come from the germline V gene. V lost 6 bases to trimming and J lost 0 bases, with 9 bases between them. This CDR3 is built from 15 residues. This chain's CDR3 is CASSPVGSGANVLTF. The CDR3 bases are TGTGCCAGCTCCCCCGTCGGCTCTGGGGCCAACGTCCTGACTTTC.

The chain carries TRBV7-6 and TRBJ2-1, with TRBD2 identical over 10 bases. V lost 2 bases, J lost 2 bases, and 3 bases stayed unmatched. Germline CDR1 and CDR2: SGHVS and FNYEAQ. The CDR3 extends over 16 amino acids. The CDR3 sequence: CASSLLAGAAYNEQFF. CDR3 nucleotide sequence: TGTGCCAGCAGCTTACTAGCGGGAGCTGCCTACAATGAGCAGTTCTTC.

V usage is TRBV29-1 and J usage is TRBJ2-1, with 9 nucleotides matching TRBD1. The junction had 6 bases not matched to a gene; V was cut back by 7 bases and J by 8 bases. The length of the CDR3 is 12 residues. Germline assignment: CDR1 SQVTM and CDR2 ANQGSEA. The CDR3 loop reads CSGGQGVYEQFF. The CDR3 DNA sequence: TGCAGCGGGGGACAGGGTGTTTATGAGCAGTTCTTC.

The CDR3 DNA is TGTGCCAGCAGCGGACTGACAGATACGCAGTATTTT. Residues: CASSGLTDTQYF. The V and J genes are TRBV9 and TRBJ2-3, with D unclear. Germline V gene lookup returns CDR1 SGDLS and CDR2 YYNGEE. V was shortened by 3 bases and J by 3 bases, with 5 bases between the two germline ends. This CDR3 region has 12 residues.

This clone has more than one count but fewer than ten. This chain joins TRBV6-1 and TRBJ2-5; a possible D gene is TRBD2 (6 bases). Germline values: CDR1 MNHNS, CDR2 SASEGT. CDR3 length equals 17 residues. V was shortened by 2 bases and J by 5 bases, with 21 bases between the two germline ends. The CDR3 coding sequence is TGTGCCAGCAGTGAAAGGAGGGAGGCTAGGGGTTGGGAGACCCAGTACTTC. Its protein product is CASSERREARGWETQYF.

This chain joins TRBV6-5 and TRBJ1-2; 7 positions match TRBD1. CDR3 size: 15 residues. The V and J ends lost 0 bases and 4 bases, in that order; junction bases with no gene match: 5. Germline V gene lookup returns CDR1 MNHEY and CDR2 SVGAGI. Here the CDR3 DNA reads TGTGCCAGCAGTTACTCAGGGACAGATGTCTATGGCTACACCTTC. This codes for CASSYSGTDVYGYTF.

DNA of the CDR3: TGTGCCAGCAGTTATACTAGCGGGATCCGCACAGATACGCAGTATTTT. Its protein product is CASSYTSGIRTDTQYF. The V call is TRBV28, the J call TRBJ2-3; 10 bases line up with TRBD2. Trimming took 4 bases from V and 1 from J; bases not matched to a gene: 5. CDR1 and CDR2 (germline): MDHEN, SYDVKM. The CDR3 consists of 16 residues.

This clone appeared a few times. Compared with germline, one end of the junction differs, possibly owing to a read error. This chain connects TRBV28 to TRBJ2-7, with D possibly being TRBD2 (6 bases). The CDR3 is 11 residues long. From germline, CDR1 is MDHEN and CDR2 SYDVKM. The CDR3 sequence: CASSLLGTVLF. The DNA for the CDR3 is TGTGCCAGCAGTTTACTTGGGACTGTCCTGTTC.

The rearrangement uses TRBV6-5 and TRBJ1-1; D possibly corresponds to TRBD1 (5 bases). V lost 6 bases and J 5 bases, leaving 10 bases between the germline ends. The germline gives CDR1 MNHEY, CDR2 SVGAGI. The CDR3 extends over 12 amino acids. The CDR3 sequence is CASRLGGTEAFF. CDR3 DNA: TGTGCCAGCAGACTGGGGGGGACTGAAGCTTTCTTT.

The V call is TRBV19, the J call TRBJ2-7; a weak D match, TRBD2 (6 bases). The V gene's germline CDR1 is LNHDA and CDR2 SQIVND (reference sequence). The V gene lost 7 bases and the J gene lost 7 bases, with 20 bases spanning the gap. The CDR3 covers 14 residues. The DNA for the CDR3 is TGTGCCAGTACCCCAACCGGGGGTAGGAGTGAGCAGTACTTC. Protein sequence: CASTPTGGRSEQYF.

Only one count was recorded for this clone. The J gene is TRBJ2-3, the V gene TRBV5-1; TRBD2 matches at 8 bases. The CDR3 runs 14 residues. J was trimmed by 1 base and V by 4 bases; bases with no gene match: 2. Germline V gene data show CDR1 as SGHRS and CDR2 as YFSETQ. The DNA of the CDR3 is TGCGCCAGCAGCATGACTAGCGGCACAGATACGCAGTATTTT. Residues: CASSMTSGTDTQYF.